This T cell receptor beta chain is drawn from a study of T cell repertoires in cytomegalovirus infection. Study-level background: CMV epitopes, recently identified HLA-C-restricted and well-studied HLA-B-restricted, were used. Through public TCR beta signatures, both CMV infection and matching HLA type were indicated. Findings and caveats of the study: Clonotypes of TCR beta that were HLA-C-restricted and CMV-specific dominated the ex vivo response.

Trimming pared 2 bases from V and 4 bases from J, leaving 11 bases between. CDR3 length: 14 amino acids. Comment on this clonotype: Its specificity is unknown.

TCRdb ran MiXCR on the reads and lists one entry per CDR3 protein. The sample consists of 650,000 to 900,000 distinct CDR3 sequences, approximately 32% of them appearing once. Sequencing was performed on cultured CD8+ T cells from PBMCs, taken from culture after CMV antigen stimulation. The TCR originated in a human donor in good health (CMV status not recorded). Some clones in this sample may be carry-over from other donors' samples. The chain combines TRBV12-3 or TRBV12-4 with TRBJ2-5; either TRBD1 or TRBD2 may supply D (5 bases each). CDR3 DNA: TGTGCCAGCAGTTTATGGGACGGCGCAGAGACCCAGTACTTC. It codes for CASSLWDGAETQYF.